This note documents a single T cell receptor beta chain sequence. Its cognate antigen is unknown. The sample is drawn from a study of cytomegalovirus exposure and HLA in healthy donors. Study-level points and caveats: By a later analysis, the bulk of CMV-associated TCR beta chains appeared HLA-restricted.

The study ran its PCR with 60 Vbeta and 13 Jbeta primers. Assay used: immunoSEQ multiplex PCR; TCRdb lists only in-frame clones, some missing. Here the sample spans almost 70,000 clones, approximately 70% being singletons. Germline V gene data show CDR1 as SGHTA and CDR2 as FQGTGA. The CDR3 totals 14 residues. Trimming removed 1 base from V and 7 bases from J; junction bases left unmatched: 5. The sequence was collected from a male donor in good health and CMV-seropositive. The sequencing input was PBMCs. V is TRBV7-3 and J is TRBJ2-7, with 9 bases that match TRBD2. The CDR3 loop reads CASSLNSGSHEQYF. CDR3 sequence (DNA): TGTGCCAGCAGCTTAAATAGCGGGAGTCATGAGCAGTACTTC. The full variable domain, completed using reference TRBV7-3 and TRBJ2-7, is GAGVSQTPSNKVTEKGKYVELRCDPISGHTALYWYRQSLGQGPEFLIYFQGTGAADDSGLPNDRFFAVRPEGSVSTLKIQRTERGDSAVYLCASSLNSGSHEQYFGPGTRLTVT.